These T cell receptor beta chains were read from a single sample in a study of shared clonotypes between healthy human individuals. Here immunoSEQ multiplex PCR was the method, and the copy in TCRdb shows in-frame clones only, minus some. This sample has roughly 1.5 million clones, with 95% to 99% found just once. Sequences were obtained from naive CD4+ T cells sorted from blood. The source of these receptors is a young man in good health. CDR3s include the opening cysteine and the closing phenylalanine or tryptophan. The D gene is left open where the match is weak. Some rows mark clone size as missing; the rest say once, few, many or name a class of expanded clone.

D: TRBD2; V: TRBV29-1; size: .; J: TRBJ2-2; CDR3: CSVLAGMNTGELFF; DNA: TGCAGCGTGCTAGCGGGTATGAACACCGGGGAGCTGTTTTTT
D: .; V: TRBV5-1; size: once; J: TRBJ2-7; CDR3: CASSSGPTYEQYF; DNA: TGCGCCAGCAGCTCCGGGCCAACCTACGAGCAGTACTTC
D: .; V: TRBV20-1; size: .; J: TRBJ1-2; CDR3: CSAGSVYGYTF; DNA: TGCAGTGCTGGCAGTGTCTATGGCTACACCTTC
D: TRBD2; V: TRBV28; size: .; J: TRBJ2-1; CDR3: CASRLAGLSYNEQFF; DNA: TGTGCCAGCAGGTTAGCGGGACTCTCCTACAATGAGCAGTTCTTC
D: .; V: TRBV5-6; size: .; J: TRBJ2-5; CDR3: CASTVGPTLQETQYF; DNA: TGTGCCAGCACCGTTGGACCAACCCTCCAAGAGACCCAGTACTTC
D: TRBD1; V: TRBV7-2; size: .; J: TRBJ2-4; CDR3: CASSIPGQGKNIQYF; DNA: TGTGCCAGCAGCATCCCGGGACAGGGGAAAAACATTCAGTACTTC
D: .; V: TRBV11-3; size: .; J: TRBJ2-1; CDR3: CASSFQPAGGQFF; DNA: TGTGCCAGCAGCTTCCAGCCCGCCGGGGGGCAGTTCTTC
D: TRBD1; V: TRBV19; size: .; J: TRBJ2-7; CDR3: CASSITGENYEQYF; DNA: TGTGCCAGTAGTATTACAGGGGAGAACTACGAGCAGTACTTC
D: .; V: TRBV27; size: .; J: TRBJ1-3; CDR3: CASSPTGGPGNTIYF; DNA: TGTGCCAGCAGTCCCACGGGGGGTCCTGGAAACACCATATATTTT
D: TRBD2; V: TRBV29-1; size: .; J: TRBJ2-1; CDR3: CSLSGTAGVEQFF; DNA: TGCAGCTTAAGCGGGACGGCGGGGGTTGAGCAGTTCTTC
D: .; V: TRBV9; size: .; J: TRBJ1-4; CDR3: CASSVELRAGEKLFF; DNA: TGTGCCAGCAGCGTAGAATTGAGGGCGGGGGAAAAACTGTTTTTT
D: .; V: TRBV11-2; size: .; J: TRBJ2-3; CDR3: CASRKIVTSTDTQYF; DNA: TGTGCCAGCAGGAAGATAGTTACTAGCACAGATACGCAGTATTTT
D: TRBD1; V: TRBV6-1; size: .; J: TRBJ2-3; CDR3: CASTLGQDRTDTQYF; DNA: TGTGCCAGCACCTTGGGACAGGACCGCACAGATACGCAGTATTTT
D: .; V: TRBV25-1; size: .; J: TRBJ2-1; CDR3: CASSGHHHPNEQFF; DNA: TGTGCCAGCTCGGGACATCACCACCCCAATGAGCAGTTCTTC
D: .; V: TRBV28; size: .; J: TRBJ1-1; CDR3: CASRVLQNTEAFF; DNA: TGTGCCAGCAGAGTTCTTCAGAACACTGAAGCTTTCTTT
D: .; V: TRBV2; size: .; J: TRBJ2-3; CDR3: CATRRSTDTQYF; DNA: TGTGCCACCCGGCGGAGCACAGATACGCAGTATTTT
D: .; V: TRBV18; size: .; J: TRBJ2-1; CDR3: CASSPATGNHEQFF; DNA: TGTGCCAGCTCACCGGCCACAGGGAACCATGAGCAGTTCTTC
D: .; V: TRBV7-3; size: .; J: TRBJ2-1; CDR3: CASSASDNEQFF; DNA: TGTGCCAGCAGCGCCTCGGATAATGAGCAGTTCTTC
D: TRBD2; V: TRBV5-4; size: .; J: TRBJ2-7; CDR3: CASSPRSGGSYEQYF; DNA: TGTGCCAGCAGCCCCCGGTCGGGGGGCTCCTACGAGCAGTACTTC
D: .; V: TRBV10-2; size: .; J: TRBJ1-5; CDR3: CASSESGGGKPQHF; DNA: TGCGCCAGCAGTGAGTCCGGGGGAGGCAAGCCCCAGCATTTT
D: TRBD1; V: TRBV28; size: .; J: TRBJ2-5; CDR3: CASSSSGQQETQYF; DNA: TGTGCCAGCAGTTCCTCGGGACAGCAAGAGACCCAGTACTTC
D: TRBD1; V: TRBV28; size: .; J: TRBJ2-7; CDR3: CASSLPGQGFYEQYF; DNA: TGTGCCAGCAGTTTACCGGGACAGGGTTTTTACGAGCAGTACTTC